One and the same sample provided the 12 T cell receptor beta chains below, sequenced in a study of cytomegalovirus exposure and HLA in healthy donors. Some clones are missing from TCRdb's copy, which holds only in-frame ones; the method was immunoSEQ multiplex PCR. The repertoire holds around 260,000 clones, with 80% to 95% as singletons. The specimen sequenced was PBMCs. The receptors shown here come from a woman aged 25 to 45 in good health and CMV-seronegative.

The chain employs TRBV7-9 and TRBJ1-1, with D unclear. V lost 3 bases and J lost 8, with 10 bases in between. CDR1 SEHNR and CDR2 FQNEAQ come from the germline V gene (reference sequence). The CDR3 runs to 12 residues. This CDR3 is CASSLEVSEAFF. CDR3 in DNA: TGTGCCAGCAGCTTGGAAGTATCAGAAGCTTTCTTT.

The V and J genes are TRBV11-2 and TRBJ1-1, with 9 bases aligning to TRBD1. The germline CDR1 and CDR2 sequences are SGHAT and FQNNGV. The trim removed 5 bases at V and 7 bases at J, leaving 8 bases unmatched. The CDR3 spans 14 residues. The DNA of the CDR3 is TGTGCCAGCAGCCGGGGACAGGGCCGGGATGAAGCTTTCTTT. Protein: CASSRGQGRDEAFF.

The chain's CDR3 is CAGRTGSEAFF. CDR3 sequence (DNA): TGTGCCGGACGGACAGGCTCTGAAGCTTTCTTT. V usage is TRBV2 and J usage is TRBJ1-1; 7 positions match TRBD1. The V segment lost 11 bases and the J segment 6 bases; nucleotides outside the gene matches: 6. The CDR3 runs to 11 residues. Germline-derived CDR1 and CDR2 are SNHLY and FYNNEI.

J is TRBJ2-3 and V is TRBV5-4, with D possibly matching TRBD1 (6 bases). The CDR3 runs to 14 residues. Per germline, CDR1 SGHNT and CDR2 YYREEE (reference sequence). The germline V and J ends were trimmed by 4 bases and 4 bases, with 13 bases remaining between them. The CDR3 here is CASSRVGAADTQYF. In nucleotides, the CDR3 is TGTGCCAGCAGCCGAGTGGGGGCGGCAGATACGCAGTATTTT.

This chain joins TRBV6-1 and TRBJ2-1; weak D call: TRBD1 (7 bases). There are 13 residues in the CDR3. Germline V gene data show CDR1 as MNHNS and CDR2 as SASEGT. V was cut by 8 bases and J by 14 bases, with 22 bases left in between. The CDR3 here is CASLLRRETGKFF. The CDR3 DNA reads TGTGCCAGCCTACTTAGACGGGAGACAGGGAAGTTCTTC.

The chain has TRBV12-2 and TRBJ2-1; TRBD2, the table's D call, lacks a check against the DNA. TRBV12-2 is a listed pseudogene. The CDR3 is made up of 17 amino acids. Written as DNA, the CDR3 is TGTGCAAGTCGCCCGTGGACGGCTACTAGCTCCTACAATGAGCAGTTCTTC. It encodes CASRPWTATSSYNEQFF.

The chain uses TRBV11-2 and TRBJ2-3, with D unclear. Deletions cut 0 bases from V and 8 bases from J, with 6 bases between. The CDR3 is 12 residues long. In germline, CDR1 is SGHAT, CDR2 FQNNGV. The DNA for the CDR3 is TGTGCCAGCAGCTTAGATCAAGCTACGCAGTATTTT. Protein sequence: CASSLDQATQYF.

This clone appeared once. The genes are TRBV15 and TRBJ2-1, with TRBD2 matching 9 bases. The CDR3 has 15 residues. Germline CDR1 is LNHNV and CDR2 is YYDKDF (reference sequence). The V segment lost 0 bases and the J segment 7 bases; nucleotides outside the gene matches: 4. As DNA, the CDR3 is TGTGCCACCAGCAGAGATGGCGGGAGGGCAAATGAGCAGTTCTTC. Its protein is CATSRDGGRANEQFF.

The rearrangement joins TRBV27 to TRBJ2-7, with TRBD2 matching 10 bases. The J segment lost 4 bases and the V segment lost 10 bases, leaving 13 bases of the junction unmatched. Germline assignment: CDR1 MNHEY and CDR2 SMNVEV (reference sequence). The CDR3 covers 15 residues. CDR3 residues: CATQAWLAGVYEQYF. CDR3 coding DNA: TGTGCCACTCAGGCTTGGCTAGCGGGAGTTTACGAGCAGTACTTC.

This chain links TRBV28 with TRBJ1-1; D is perhaps TRBD1 (5 bases). CDR3 length: 14 amino acids. Germline V gene sequence: CDR1 MDHEN, CDR2 SYDVKM. Deletions cut 3 bases from V and 4 bases from J, with 12 bases between. CDR3: CASSLSRVFTEAFF. CDR3 DNA sequence: TGTGCCAGCAGTTTGAGCAGGGTATTCACTGAAGCTTTCTTT.

This chain uses TRBV5-1 with TRBJ2-1; TRBD2 matches 9 bases. Trimming at V came to 4 bases and at J to 5 bases, leaving 10 bases not matched to a gene. CDR3 length equals 16 residues. The germline gives CDR1 SGHRS, CDR2 YFSETQ. The CDR3 spells CASSGEQGTSNNEQFF. Here the CDR3 DNA reads TGCGCCAGCAGCGGTGAACAGGGGACTAGCAACAATGAGCAGTTCTTC.

The chain couples TRBV29-1 to TRBJ2-2; no firm D call. Per the germline V gene, CDR1 is SQVTM and CDR2 is ANQGSEA. This CDR3 region has 11 residues. Deletions cut 8 bases from V and 9 bases from J, with 13 bases between. The CDR3 nucleotides are TGCAGCCCACCCCGGACGCGGGAGCTGTTTTTT. It translates to CSPPRTRELFF.